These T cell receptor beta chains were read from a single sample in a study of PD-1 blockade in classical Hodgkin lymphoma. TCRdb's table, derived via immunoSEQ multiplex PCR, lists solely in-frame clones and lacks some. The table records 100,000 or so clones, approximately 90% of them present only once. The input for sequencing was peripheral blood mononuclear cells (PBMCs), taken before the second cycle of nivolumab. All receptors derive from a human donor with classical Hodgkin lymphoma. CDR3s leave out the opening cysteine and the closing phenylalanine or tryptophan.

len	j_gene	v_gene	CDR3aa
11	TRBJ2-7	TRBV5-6	ASSLGGTYEQY
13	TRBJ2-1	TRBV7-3	ASSRGGLVYNEQF
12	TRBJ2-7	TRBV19	ASSIGRGGREQY
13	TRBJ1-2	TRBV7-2	ASSSLRDRVYGYT
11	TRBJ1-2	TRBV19	ASLGTVNYGYT
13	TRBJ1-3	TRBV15	ATSRDWALGNTIY
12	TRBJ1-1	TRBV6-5	ASSPLSGNTEAF
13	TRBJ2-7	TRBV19	ATSNGVSGGYEQY
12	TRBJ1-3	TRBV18	ASSRGTPGNTIY
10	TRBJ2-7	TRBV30	AWSPNVNEQY
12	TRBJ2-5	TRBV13	ASSLKAGEETQY
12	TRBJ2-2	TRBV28	ASSLRYDTGELF
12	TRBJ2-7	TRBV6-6	ASSVTSGAYEQY
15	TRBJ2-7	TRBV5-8	ASSLLDFLPHSYEQY
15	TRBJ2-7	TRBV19	ASSKWDFVDGMNEQY
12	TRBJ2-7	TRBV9	ASSFGGSPYEQY
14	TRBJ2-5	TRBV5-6	ASSLSLAGLPGTQY
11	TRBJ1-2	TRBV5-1	ASSSQANYGYT
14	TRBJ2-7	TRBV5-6	ASSLAWDSTTYEQY
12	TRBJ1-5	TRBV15	ATSRIGALQPQH